This TCR beta chain derives from a study of blood T cell repertoires in COVID-19. Study-level background: Acute and convalescent COVID-19 specimens originated in the United States, Italy and Spain. PBMCs, B-cell-depleted T cells, or T cells provided the cDNA or gDNA that made up the material.

V trimming: 6 bases; J trimming: 7 bases; junction bases outside the gene matches: 6. The CDR3 runs to 13 residues. In the authors' methods: Researchers report that nucleated cell counts were estimated from reference gene primer amplification. The assay was immunoSEQ multiplex PCR, and TCRdb's table has in-frame clones only and misses some. The V and J calls and the clone size are those of that table, but D and trimming were determined from the DNA. The sample has approximately 52,000 clones, around nine tenths seen once. The sequence was obtained from a man aged 60 to 69 with acute or convalescent COVID-19. The sequencing sample was made of peripheral blood. The chain recombines TRBV12-3 or TRBV12-4 with TRBJ1-2, with TRBD1 identical over 9 bases. The CDR3 loop reads CASSKGQGGGYTF. In DNA form, the CDR3 reads TGTGCCAGCAGCAAGGGACAGGGCGGTGGCTACACCTTC.